This TCR beta chain was documented in a study of beta chain features in type 1 diabetes. Findings of the study overall: The study found that naive, central memory and Treg TCRB repertoires appeared more similar in patients than in healthy donors. Shortening of TCRB CDR3s, moderate but significant, appeared in all four CD4+ subsets of Type 1 diabetes patients.

The V and J ends lost 5 bases and 8 bases respectively, with 15 bases between them. The CDR3 sequence is 13 residues long. CDR1 and CDR2 from the germline V gene are SEHNR and FQNEAQ (reference sequence). Blood was drawn once from each donor into heparinised tubes. The draws averaged about 0.12 L. Sorted CD4+ subsets: naive, central memory, regulatory, stem cell-like memory (CD45RO/CCR7/CD25/CD127/CD95/CD27 panel). A word on this clone: Its antigen is still unknown.

What was sequenced were expressed TCRB transcripts, since all of the isolated RNA had been reverse transcribed. The table came from immunoSEQ multiplex PCR; TCRdb's copy has only in-frame clones and leaves some out. Among about 23,000 clones listed, approximately 69% were seen once. The origin of this receptor is a man between 18 and 35 years old with type 1 diabetes. Specimen: Tregs from blood. This chain links TRBV7-9 with TRBJ1-2; D possibly corresponds to TRBD1 (5 bases). CDR3 nucleotide sequence: TGTGCCAGCAGCGGGCGCCGCGGGGGGGGCTACACCTTC. Protein product: CASSGRRGGGYTF.